Shown below are 10 T cell receptor beta chains from a single sample sequenced in a study of cytomegalovirus exposure and HLA in healthy donors (TCRdb year 2017). The library was generated by the immunoSEQ multiplex PCR assay. The table comes from immuneACCESS by way of TCRdb, which keeps in-frame sequences with V and J called. Part of the clones is missing from these tables; in studies checked, under half for an unresolved V gene and the rest for unknown reasons. This sample comprises a few hundred thousand clones, 88% of them detected only once. Over 2.5% of the sample belongs to the ten largest clones. The sequencing sample was made of PBMCs. The receptors were gathered from a woman aged 18-30 years in good health and CMV-seronegative.

V gene TRBV19 combines with J gene TRBJ2-1; 7 bases line up with TRBD1. There are 15 residues in the CDR3. Germline V gene sequence: CDR1 LNHDA, CDR2 SQIVND (reference sequence). V shed 2 bases, J shed 1 base, and the junction held 2 bases outside the gene matches. The CDR3 reads CASSIQGDSYNEQFF. In DNA, the CDR3 is TGTGCCAGTAGTATACAGGGGGATTCCTACAATGAGCAGTTCTTC.

V usage is TRBV9 and J usage is TRBJ2-1; the D is unclear. This CDR3 is 14 amino acids long. The ends were cut back, 2 bases at V and 0 bases at J, with 6 bases in the middle. The germline CDR1 and CDR2 sequences are SGDLS and YYNGEE. CDR3 nucleotides: TGTGCCAGCAGCGTGTCTAGCTCCTACAATGAGCAGTTCTTC. Protein: CASSVSSSYNEQFF.

The V and J genes are TRBV9 and TRBJ2-1; TRBD2 agrees at 9 bases. Germline CDR1 and CDR2: SGDLS and YYNGEE. V lost 3 bases to trimming and J lost 3 bases; unmatched junction nucleotides: 4. The CDR3 is made up of 15 amino acids. In DNA form, the CDR3 reads TGTGCCAGCAGCGCAAGCGGGGGGAACTACAATGAGCAGTTCTTC. Amino acid sequence: CASSASGGNYNEQFF.

The V and J genes are TRBV5-1 and TRBJ2-5, with D unclear. V gave up 2 bases and J gave up 5 bases, with 16 bases separating them. Germline CDR1 reads SGHRS; CDR2 reads YFSETQ. This CDR3 spans 15 amino acids. In DNA, the CDR3 is TGCGCCAGCAGCTTACCACTTGGAGATCAGGAGACCCAGTACTTC. Translated: CASSLPLGDQETQYF.

This chain uses TRBV6-5 with TRBJ2-3; D ambiguous. Germline V gene lookup returns CDR1 MNHEY and CDR2 SVGAGI. This CDR3 comprises 13 residues. Deletions cut 6 bases from V and 5 bases from J, with 12 bases between. The CDR3 spells CASSPTLRDTQYF. The CDR3 DNA is TGTGCCAGCAGCCCTACTTTAAGAGATACGCAGTATTTT.

This clone came up a few times. The genes are TRBV7-3 and TRBJ1-2; 7 bases agree with TRBD1. CDR1 SGHTA and CDR2 FQGTGA come from the germline V gene. The CDR3 loop spans 15 amino acids. Unmatched junction bases numbered 9, after V lost 5 bases and J lost 3 bases. The DNA of the CDR3 is TGTGCCAGCAGCGAAACGTCAGGGGGATACTATGGCTACACCTTC. Translating gives CASSETSGGYYGYTF.

The chain has TRBV4-1 and TRBJ2-3; a weak D match, TRBD2 (5 bases). This CDR3 has 15 residues. CDR1 and CDR2 (germline): MGHRA, YSYEKL. Trimming shortened V by 2 bases and J by 1 base, and 10 bases separated the two germline ends. CDR3 in DNA: TGCGCCAGCAGCCAAATGGCGGAGGGCACAGATACGCAGTATTTT. This encodes CASSQMAEGTDTQYF.

The chain is built from TRBV13 and TRBJ1-4, with 9 nucleotides matching TRBD1. In germline, CDR1 is PRHDT, CDR2 FYEKMQ (reference sequence). The V segment lost 6 bases and the J segment 6 bases; nucleotides outside the gene matches: 8. This CDR3 contains 15 residues. The CDR3 region is CASRSTGGMDEKLFF. CDR3 sequence (DNA): TGTGCCAGCAGGTCTACAGGGGGCATGGATGAAAAACTGTTTTTT.

The chain is built from TRBV9 and TRBJ2-7, with D possibly TRBD1 on 6 matching bases. The V gene's germline CDR1 is SGDLS and CDR2 YYNGEE. V was shortened by 4 bases and J by 5 bases, with 19 bases between the two germline ends. This CDR3 comprises 15 residues. CDR3 nucleotides: TGTGCCAGCAGCACCTCCGGGACAAGATCCAACGAGCAGTACTTC. Translation gives CASSTSGTRSNEQYF. The complete variable domain, with remaining parts taken from reference TRBV9 and TRBJ2-7, reads DSGVTQTPKHLITATGQRVTLRCSPRSGDLSVYWYQQSLDQGLQFLIQYYNGEERAKGNILERFSAQQFPDLHSELNLSSLELGDSALYFCASSTSGTRSNEQYFGPGTRLTVT.

This clone was seen once. The rearrangement links TRBV30 to TRBJ2-1; unclear D gene. Germline V gene lookup returns CDR1 GTSNPN and CDR2 SVGIG (reference sequence). This CDR3 spans 13 amino acids. V was trimmed by 1 base and J by 7 bases, leaving 11 bases between them. The CDR3 DNA sequence: TGTGCCTGGAGTGGTGGAGCCGTAAATGAGCAGTTCTTC. This encodes CAWSGGAVNEQFF. Filled out from reference TRBV30 and TRBJ2-1, the complete variable domain reads SQTIHQWPATLVQPVGSPLSLECTVEGTSNPNLYWYRQAAGRGLQLLFYSVGIGQISSEVPQNLSASRPQDRQFILSSKKLLLSDSGFYLCAWSGGAVNEQFFGPGTRLTVL.